The clone carrying this TCR beta chain was picked up many times. Germline V gene lookup returns CDR1 MNHNS and CDR2 SASEGT. The CDR3 runs 16 residues. J was trimmed by 3 bases and V by 3 bases; bases with no gene match: 7. This sample was included in a study of immune characterization of retroperitoneal liposarcoma. Via MiXCR, TCRdb re-called the PCR reads, giving one row per CDR3 protein. The sample shows 8,000 to 11,000 distinct CDR3 sequences, around a quarter of them seen only once. Sequenced: tumor tissue. The rearrangement uses TRBV6-1 and TRBJ2-5; 10 positions agree with TRBD1. The source is a female donor with retroperitoneal liposarcoma. For the CDR3, the DNA is TGTGCCAGCAGTGAGGGACAGGGGAGGTTGGAAGAGACCCAGTACTTC. Protein: CASSEGQGRLEETQYF.